Listed below are T cell receptor beta chains from one sample, sequenced in a study of response to subunit inactivated influenza vaccine. One entry per CDR3 protein results from TCRdb running MiXCR on the RT-PCR reads. The repertoire holds about 780,000 distinct CDR3 sequences, with approximately 17% as singletons. Sequenced here: PBMCs from blood, sampled more than 4 days after vaccination. The receptor source for this set is a man aged 45-60 years who received an inactivated influenza vaccine. Each CDR3 is given with its conserved first and last residue. D genes are given only for firm matches. Clone sizes are given selectively: once, few, many, or a class where the clone is expanded.

clone_size d_call j_call v_call cdr3_nt cdr3_aa
NA NA TRBJ2-2 TRBV12-3/TRBV12-4 TGTGCCAGCAGTTTAGGCGGGGTAGTCACCGGGGAGCTGTTTTTT CASSLGGVVTGELFF
NA NA TRBJ1-5 TRBV28 TGTGCCAGCACCCCACGGGGGGATGATCAGCCCCAGCATTTT CASTPRGDDQPQHF
few NA TRBJ2-1 TRBV27 TGTGCCAGCAGTTCGAGGACTTACAATGAGCAGTTCTTC CASSSRTYNEQFF
many NA TRBJ1-5 TRBV12-3/TRBV12-4 TGTGCCAGCAGCCTTGACGGGGGCAATCAGCCCCAGCATTTT CASSLDGGNQPQHF
NA NA TRBJ2-1 TRBV7-3 TGTGCCAGCAGCTTAAGGGTTGGGGTAGAGGGGGAGGCCTACAATGAGCAGTTCTTC CASSLRVGVEGEAYNEQFF
few NA TRBJ2-2 TRBV20-1 TGCAGTGCTAAGACCAGGAGAAACACCGGGGAGCTGTTTTTT CSAKTRRNTGELFF
many NA TRBJ2-1 TRBV7-2 TGTGCCAGCAGCCTAGACACTTCGCAGTTCTTC CASSLDTSQFF
few NA TRBJ2-5 TRBV11-2 TGTGCCAGCAGCTTAGGACTAGTTCAAGAGACCCAGTACTTC CASSLGLVQETQYF
NA TRBD2 TRBJ2-1 TRBV3-1 TGTGCCAGCAGCCAAGCGGCGCTAGCGGGCTCCTACAATGAGCAGTTCTTC CASSQAALAGSYNEQFF
NA NA TRBJ2-5 TRBV7-8 TGTGCCAGCAGCCCCTCTTTGGCCCAGTACTTC CASSPSLAQYF
NA NA TRBJ2-7 TRBV27 TGTGCCAGCACCACGAACCCCTACGAGCAGTACTTC CASTTNPYEQYF
few TRBD1 TRBJ1-1 TRBV7-9 TGTGCCAGCAGCACTCGGACAGGGAGGGGTACTGAAGCTTTCTTT CASSTRTGRGTEAFF
NA TRBD2 TRBJ2-3 TRBV20-1 TGCAGCAACCATGGGCGGGAGCCGAACACAGATACGCAGTATTTT CSNHGREPNTDTQYF
NA NA TRBJ1-2 TRBV19 TGTGCCAGTAGTGCAATGCTCAGGGTAAAAGGCTATGGCTACACCTTC CASSAMLRVKGYGYTF
NA NA TRBJ2-5 TRBV20-1 TGCAGTGCTAGAGGGGTAACAGGGAGGGTGGAGACCCAGTACTTC CSARGVTGRVETQYF
NA TRBD1 TRBJ1-4 TRBV27 TGTGCCAGCAGTTTACGCCGGGGGACAGGGGTTAATGAAAAACTGTTTTTT CASSLRRGTGVNEKLFF
NA NA TRBJ2-1 TRBV20-1 TGCAGTGCCGGTCCGCGGGGAGTCGGCTACAATGAGCAGTTCTTC CSAGPRGVGYNEQFF
many TRBD1 TRBJ2-1 TRBV5-1 TGCGCCAGCAGCTTGGTTACAGGGGGCGGAAATGAGCAGTTCTTC CASSLVTGGGNEQFF
few NA TRBJ2-2 TRBV7-2 TGTGCCAGCAGCCCTACAGGGATTTCCACCGGGGAGCTGTTTTTT CASSPTGISTGELFF
NA TRBD2 TRBJ2-1 TRBV24-1 TGTGCCACCAGTGATGGGGATGGGACTAGCGAAAATGAGCAGTTCTTC CATSDGDGTSENEQFF
few NA TRBJ1-2 TRBV20-1 TGCAGCGCCGGGAGCTACACCTTC CSAGSYTF
many TRBD2 TRBJ2-1 TRBV3-1 TGTGCCAGCAGCTTTATAAGCGGGAGCTCCTACAATGAGCAGTTCTTC CASSFISGSSYNEQFF
few NA TRBJ2-7 TRBV5-1 TGCGCCAGCAGCTTGGAGGAGGGTGCAGCCTACGAGCAGTACTTC CASSLEEGAAYEQYF
NA NA TRBJ2-7 TRBV6-5 TGTGCCAGCAGTTACACGGGACCCTACGAGCAGTACTTC CASSYTGPYEQYF
few TRBD1 TRBJ2-1 TRBV11-2 TGTGCCAGCAGCTTGGTGAGAGGGACAGCGTGGTATGAGCAGTTCTTC CASSLVRGTAWYEQFF
few TRBD2 TRBJ2-1 TRBV7-9 TGTGCCAGCAGCTCCTCAGCGGGATTCTCCTACAATGAGCAGTTCTTC CASSSSAGFSYNEQFF
NA NA TRBJ1-2 TRBV11-1 TGTGCCAGCAGCTCCGAACTTATTGGCTACACCTTC CASSSELIGYTF
NA NA TRBJ2-7 TRBV27 TGTGCCAGCAGTTTAGTACGATCTAACGAGCAGTACTTC CASSLVRSNEQYF
NA TRBD1 TRBJ2-1 TRBV6-2/TRBV6-3 TGTGCCAGCAGTTACGGACAGGGTCCCTACAATGAGCAGTTCTTC CASSYGQGPYNEQFF
few NA TRBJ2-5 TRBV30 TGTGCCTGGAGTGTAGGCAGGGAGGAGACCCAGTACTTC CAWSVGREETQYF